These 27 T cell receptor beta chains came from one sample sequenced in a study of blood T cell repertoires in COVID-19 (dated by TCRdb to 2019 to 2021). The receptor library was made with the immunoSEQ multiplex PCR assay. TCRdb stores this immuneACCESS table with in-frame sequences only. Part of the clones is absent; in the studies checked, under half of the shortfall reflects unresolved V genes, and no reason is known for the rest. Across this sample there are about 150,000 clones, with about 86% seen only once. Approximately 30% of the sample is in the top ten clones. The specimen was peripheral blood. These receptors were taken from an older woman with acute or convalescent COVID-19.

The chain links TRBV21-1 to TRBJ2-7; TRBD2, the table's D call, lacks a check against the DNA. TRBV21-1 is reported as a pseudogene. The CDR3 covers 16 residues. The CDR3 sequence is CASSKGKGLAGNEQYV. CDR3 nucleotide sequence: TGTGCCAGCAGCAAAGGGAAGGGGCTAGCGGGGAACGAGCAGTACGTC.

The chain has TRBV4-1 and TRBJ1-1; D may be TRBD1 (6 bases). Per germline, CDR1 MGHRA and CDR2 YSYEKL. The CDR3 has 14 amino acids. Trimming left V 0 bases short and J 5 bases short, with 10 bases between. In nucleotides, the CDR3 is TGCGCCAGCAGCCAAGAGGTGGGGGCGACTGAAGCTTTCTTT. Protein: CASSQEVGATEAFF.

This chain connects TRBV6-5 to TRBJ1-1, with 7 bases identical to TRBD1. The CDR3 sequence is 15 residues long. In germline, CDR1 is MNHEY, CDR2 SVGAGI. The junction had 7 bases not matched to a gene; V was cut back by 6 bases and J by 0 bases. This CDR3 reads CASSFDRAMNTEAFF. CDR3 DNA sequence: TGTGCCAGCAGCTTTGACAGGGCCATGAACACTGAAGCTTTCTTT.

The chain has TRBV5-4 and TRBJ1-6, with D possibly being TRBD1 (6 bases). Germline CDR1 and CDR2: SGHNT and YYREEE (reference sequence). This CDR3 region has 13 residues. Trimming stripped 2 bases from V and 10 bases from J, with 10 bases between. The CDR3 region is CASSLRGSSPLHF. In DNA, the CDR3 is TGTGCCAGCAGCTTAAGGGGGAGCTCACCCCTCCACTTT.

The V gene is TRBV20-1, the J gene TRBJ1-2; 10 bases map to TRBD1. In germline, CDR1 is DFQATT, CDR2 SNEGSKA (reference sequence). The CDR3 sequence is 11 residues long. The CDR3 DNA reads TGCAGCGGACAGGGGGACTATGGCTACACCTTC. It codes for CSGQGDYGYTF.

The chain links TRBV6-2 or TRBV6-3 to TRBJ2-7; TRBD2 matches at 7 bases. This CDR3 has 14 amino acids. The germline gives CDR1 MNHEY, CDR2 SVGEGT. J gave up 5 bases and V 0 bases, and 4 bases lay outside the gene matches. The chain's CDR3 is CASSYSALANEQYV. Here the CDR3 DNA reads TGTGCCAGCAGTTACTCCGCACTAGCGAACGAGCAGTACGTC.

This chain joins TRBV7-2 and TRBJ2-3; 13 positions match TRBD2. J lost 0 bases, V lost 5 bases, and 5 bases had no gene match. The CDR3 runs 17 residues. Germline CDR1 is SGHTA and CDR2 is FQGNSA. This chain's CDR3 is CASSQGLAGSSTDTQYF. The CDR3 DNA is TGTGCCAGCAGCCAGGGACTAGCGGGGTCTAGCACAGATACGCAGTATTTT.

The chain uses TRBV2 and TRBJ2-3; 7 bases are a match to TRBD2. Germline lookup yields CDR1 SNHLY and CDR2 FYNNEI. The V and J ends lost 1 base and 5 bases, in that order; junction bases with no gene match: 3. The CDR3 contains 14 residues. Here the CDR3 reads CASSEGTRLDTQYF. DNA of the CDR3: TGTGCCAGCAGTGAAGGGACTAGGTTAGATACGCAGTATTTT.

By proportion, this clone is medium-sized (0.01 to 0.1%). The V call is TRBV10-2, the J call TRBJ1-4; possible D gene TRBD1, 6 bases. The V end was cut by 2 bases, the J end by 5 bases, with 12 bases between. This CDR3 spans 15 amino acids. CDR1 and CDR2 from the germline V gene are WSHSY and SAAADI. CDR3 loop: CASSERGTANEKLFF. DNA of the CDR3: TGCGCCAGCAGTGAGAGGGGGACGGCCAATGAAAAACTGTTTTTT.

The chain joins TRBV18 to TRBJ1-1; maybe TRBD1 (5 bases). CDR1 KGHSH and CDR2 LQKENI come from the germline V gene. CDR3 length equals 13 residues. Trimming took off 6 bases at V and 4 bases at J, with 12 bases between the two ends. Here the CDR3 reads CASSPRRGTEAFF. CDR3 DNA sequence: TGTGCCAGCTCTCCGCGGAGGGGCACTGAAGCTTTCTTT.

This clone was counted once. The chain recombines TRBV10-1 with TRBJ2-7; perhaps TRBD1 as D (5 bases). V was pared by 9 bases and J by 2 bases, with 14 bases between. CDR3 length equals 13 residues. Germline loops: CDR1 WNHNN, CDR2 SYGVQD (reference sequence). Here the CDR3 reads CARIQDGPYEQYV. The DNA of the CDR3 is TGCGCCAGGATACAGGACGGACCCTACGAGCAGTACGTC.

For the CDR3, the DNA is TGCGCCAGCAGCTTGGAGATGGGACAGGGAACCCCACCCCTCCACTTT. Translated, it gives CASSLEMGQGTPPLHF. This chain uses TRBV5-1 with TRBJ1-6; 9 bases are a match to TRBD1. Trimming removed 0 bases from V and 11 bases from J; junction bases left unmatched: 9. The CDR3 extends over 16 amino acids. Germline V gene sequence: CDR1 SGHRS, CDR2 YFSETQ.

In DNA, the CDR3 is TGTGCCAGCAGTACGGGATTACAGCCCCAGCATTTT. This translates into CASSTGLQPQHF. The J gene is TRBJ1-5, the V gene TRBV28, with unresolved D. Looked up from germline, CDR1 is MDHEN and CDR2 is SYDVKM. V was cut by 5 bases and J by 7 bases, with 9 bases left in between. The CDR3 has 12 residues.

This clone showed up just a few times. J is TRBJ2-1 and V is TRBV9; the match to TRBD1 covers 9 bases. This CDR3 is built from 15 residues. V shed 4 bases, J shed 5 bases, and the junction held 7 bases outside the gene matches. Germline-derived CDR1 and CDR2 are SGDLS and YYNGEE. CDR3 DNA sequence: TGTGCCAGCAGCCCCCGGACAGGGGACAACAATGAGCAGTTCTTC. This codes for CASSPRTGDNNEQFF. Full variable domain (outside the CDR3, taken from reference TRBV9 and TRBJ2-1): DSGVTQTPKHLITATGQRVTLRCSPRSGDLSVYWYQQSLDQGLQFLIQYYNGEERAKGNILERFSAQQFPDLHSELNLSSLELGDSALYFCASSPRTGDNNEQFFGPGTRLTVL.

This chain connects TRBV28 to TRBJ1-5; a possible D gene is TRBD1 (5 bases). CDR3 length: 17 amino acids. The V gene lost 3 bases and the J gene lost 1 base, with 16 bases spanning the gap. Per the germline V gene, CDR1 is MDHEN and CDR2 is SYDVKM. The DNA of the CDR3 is TGTGCCAGCAGTTTGCCTCAGGGCCTGCGGAGCAATCAGCCCCAGCATTTT. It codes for CASSLPQGLRSNQPQHF.

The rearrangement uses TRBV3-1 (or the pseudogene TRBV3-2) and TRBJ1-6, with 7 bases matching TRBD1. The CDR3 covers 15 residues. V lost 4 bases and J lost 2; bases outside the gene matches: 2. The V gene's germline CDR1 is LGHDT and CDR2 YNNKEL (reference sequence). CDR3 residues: CASSPTGTYNSPLHF. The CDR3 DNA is TGTGCCAGCAGCCCGACAGGGACCTATAATTCACCCCTCCACTTT.

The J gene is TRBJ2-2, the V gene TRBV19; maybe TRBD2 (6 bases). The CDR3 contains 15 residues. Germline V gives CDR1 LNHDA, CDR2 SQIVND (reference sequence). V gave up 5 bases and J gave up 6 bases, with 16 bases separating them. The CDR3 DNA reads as TGTGCCAGTAGTTACCGGAGGGGCGATTCCGGGGAGCTGTTTTTT. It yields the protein CASSYRRGDSGELFF.

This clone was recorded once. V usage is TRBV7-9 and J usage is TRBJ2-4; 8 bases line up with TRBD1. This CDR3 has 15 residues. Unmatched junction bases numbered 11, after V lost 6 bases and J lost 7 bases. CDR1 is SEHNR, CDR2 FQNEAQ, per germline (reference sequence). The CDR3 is CASRNRGTGQNIQYF. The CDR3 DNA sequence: TGTGCCAGCAGGAATAGGGGGACAGGCCAGAACATTCAGTACTTC.

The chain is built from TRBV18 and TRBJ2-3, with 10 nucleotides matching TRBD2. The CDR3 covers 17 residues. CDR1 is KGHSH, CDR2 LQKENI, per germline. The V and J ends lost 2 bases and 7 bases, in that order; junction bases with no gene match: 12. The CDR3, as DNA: TGTGCCAGCTCACCAAGGGCACTAGCGGGACCCATAAATACGCAGTATTTT. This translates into CASSPRALAGPINTQYF.

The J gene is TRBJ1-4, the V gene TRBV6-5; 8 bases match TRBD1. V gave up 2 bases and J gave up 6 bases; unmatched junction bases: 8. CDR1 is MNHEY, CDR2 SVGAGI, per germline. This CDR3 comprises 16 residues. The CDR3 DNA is TGTGCCAGCAGTTACGGGTACGGGACAGGAGATGAAAAACTGTTTTTT. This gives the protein CASSYGYGTGDEKLFF.

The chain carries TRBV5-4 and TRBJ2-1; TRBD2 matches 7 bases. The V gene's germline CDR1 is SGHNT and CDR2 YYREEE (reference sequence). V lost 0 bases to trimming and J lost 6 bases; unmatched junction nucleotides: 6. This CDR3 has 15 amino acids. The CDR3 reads CASSLGPSGFNEQFF. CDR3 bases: TGTGCCAGCAGCTTGGGTCCTAGCGGATTCAATGAGCAGTTCTTC.

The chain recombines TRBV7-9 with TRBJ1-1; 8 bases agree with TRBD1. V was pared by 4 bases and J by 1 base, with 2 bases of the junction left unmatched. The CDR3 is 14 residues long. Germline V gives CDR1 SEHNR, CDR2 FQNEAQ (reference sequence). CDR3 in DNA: TGTGCCAGCAGCTGGGGACAGGAGAACACTGAAGCTTTCTTT. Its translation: CASSWGQENTEAFF.

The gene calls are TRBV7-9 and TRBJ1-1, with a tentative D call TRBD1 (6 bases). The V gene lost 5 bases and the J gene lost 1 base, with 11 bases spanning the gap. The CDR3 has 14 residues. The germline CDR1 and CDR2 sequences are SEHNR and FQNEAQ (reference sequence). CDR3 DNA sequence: TGTGCCAGCAGCCCAACGGGACAGAACACTGAAGCTTTCTTT. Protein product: CASSPTGQNTEAFF.

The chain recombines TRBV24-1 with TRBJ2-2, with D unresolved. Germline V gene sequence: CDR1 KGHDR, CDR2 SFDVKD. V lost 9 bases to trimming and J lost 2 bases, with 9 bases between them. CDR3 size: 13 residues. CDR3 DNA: TGTGCCACCGCAACAACCAACACCGGGGAGCTGTTTTTT. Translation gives CATATTNTGELFF.

The CDR3 sequence is CASSSPQTSGGSSYNEQFF. CDR3 sequence (DNA): TGCGCCAGCAGCTCCCCACAGACTAGCGGGGGGAGCTCCTACAATGAGCAGTTCTTC. The genes are TRBV5-1 and TRBJ2-1, with TRBD2 matching over 13 bases. The junction had 9 bases not matched to a gene; V was cut back by 3 bases and J by 0 bases. The CDR3 length is 19 residues. The V gene's germline CDR1 is SGHRS and CDR2 YFSETQ.

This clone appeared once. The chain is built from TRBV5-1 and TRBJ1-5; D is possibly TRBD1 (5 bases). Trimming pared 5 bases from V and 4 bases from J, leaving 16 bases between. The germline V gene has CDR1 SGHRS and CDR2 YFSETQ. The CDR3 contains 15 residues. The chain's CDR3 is CASSSDGALNQPQHF. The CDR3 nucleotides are TGCGCCAGCAGTTCAGATGGGGCCCTAAATCAGCCCCAGCATTTT.

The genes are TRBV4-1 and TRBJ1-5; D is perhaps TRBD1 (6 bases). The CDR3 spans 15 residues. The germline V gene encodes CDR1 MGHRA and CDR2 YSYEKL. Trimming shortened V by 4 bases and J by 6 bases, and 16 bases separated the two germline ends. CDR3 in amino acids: CASSLGQFASQPQHF. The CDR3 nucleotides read TGCGCCAGCAGCCTGGGACAATTTGCAAGTCAGCCCCAGCATTTT.